This TCR beta chain was found in a study of PD-L1 blockade in urothelial cancer. Background on the study: Males with bladder-origin urothelial cancer constituted most of the roughly 29 patients. Blood yielded a median of around 140,000 T cells per sample.

Stated time point: pretreatment peripheral blood. V was trimmed by 3 bases and J by 1 base, leaving 3 bases between them. The germline CDR1 and CDR2 sequences are LNHDA and SQIVND (reference sequence). This CDR3 is 12 amino acids long. Here immunoSEQ multiplex PCR was the method, and the copy in TCRdb shows in-frame clones only, minus some. This table holds 50,000 to 55,000 clones, 70% to 90% found once. This chain joins TRBV19 and TRBJ1-2; D not certain. The sequence was obtained from a man in his fifties or sixties with urothelial cancer. Sample: PBMCs, taken around atezolizumab (anti-PD-L1) treatment. This CDR3 is CASSMSNYGYTF. The CDR3 nucleotides are TGTGCCAGTAGTATGAGTAACTATGGCTACACCTTC.